Reported below is one T cell receptor beta chain. The antigen remains unidentified. V was pared by 3 bases and J by 6 bases, with 3 bases of the junction left unmatched. CDR1 is SNHLY, CDR2 FYNNEI, per germline. This CDR3 has 14 amino acids. This sample was taken from a study of cytomegalovirus exposure and HLA in healthy donors. About the study: It was reported in a later analysis that the approximately 110 validation repertoires used the same platform as the approximately 620 first-cohort repertoires.

Only in-frame clones appear in the TCRdb table, and some are missing; sequencing was by immunoSEQ multiplex PCR. Of some 220,000 clones in the sample, just over 90% are singletons; the top ten hold about 1%. Overall study findings and caveats: High sensitivity and specificity were reportedly achieved when the classifier diagnosed cytomegalovirus status. In vitro confirmation showed a few CMV-associated chains to be CMV antigen specific.

Sequencing was performed on PBMCs. The receptor comes from a woman aged 18 to 35 in good health and CMV-seronegative. V gene TRBV2 combines with J gene TRBJ1-1; 11 bases align to TRBD1. Here the CDR3 reads CASSDGQGASEAFF. CDR3 in DNA: TGTGCCAGCAGTGATGGACAGGGGGCGTCTGAAGCTTTCTTT.